Detailed here is one T cell receptor (beta chain). A much larger clone lies a single base off, so this may be a read error. This sample is part of a study of blood T cells in healthy people across ages. Germline V CDR1 and CDR2: SQVTM, ANQGSEA. The V gene end was trimmed by 3 bases and the J gene end by 0 bases; junction bases not matched to a gene: 14. The length of the CDR3 is 20 residues. A second 7 to 11 cycle PCR used barcoded and J-beta primers. TCRdb reprocessed the 5' RACE reads via MiXCR and lists one record per CDR3 protein. The sample lists fewer than 2,000,000 distinct CDR3 sequences; 34% were seen once.

The chain has TRBV29-1 and TRBJ2-5; 15 bases agree with TRBD2. Sequenced material: blood. The TCR was taken from a woman aged 25 to 45 in good health. The CDR3 DNA reads TGCAGCGTTGACCGCTGGACTGGACTAGCGGGAGGGGTAGACCAAGAGACCCAGTACTTC. Protein: CSVDRWTGLAGGVDQETQYF.